The clone carrying this TCR beta chain was counted a single time. The source of the sample is a study of blood T cell repertoires in COVID-19. J was trimmed by 3 bases and V by 3 bases; bases with no gene match: 4. The CDR3 consists of 15 residues. Germline V gives CDR1 SNHLY, CDR2 FYNNEI. Repertoires were generated with immunoSEQ multiplex PCR, while TCRdb's copy carries only in-frame clones and drops some. The sample carries over 70,000 clones, approximately 90% recorded once. The sequenced sample consisted of peripheral blood. The chain links TRBV2 to TRBJ2-2; 7 bases agree with TRBD2. The source of this sequence is a human donor with active COVID-19. The donor label of this sample is uncertain. The CDR3 coding sequence is TGTGCCAGCAGTGATGGGAGGGGTTACACCGGGGAGCTGTTTTTT. Translated: CASSDGRGYTGELFF.